Listed below are T cell receptor beta chains from one sample, sequenced in a study of T cells in Graves' hyperthyroidism and ophthalmopathy. TCRdb re-called the multiplex PCR reads through MiXCR, storing one row per CDR3 protein. Here the sample spans 650,000 to 800,000 distinct CDR3 sequences, 45% being singletons. Sequencing input: peripheral blood or thyroid tissue (not recorded which). The receptors were sampled from an adult man with Graves' disease, either hyperthyroidism or ophthalmopathy (not recorded which). Each CDR3 is given with its conserved first and last residue. A D gene is named only where the DNA matches it firmly. Expanded clones get a size class; other rows say once, few or many, or leave the size out.

d_gene,v_gene,abundance,j_gene,CDR3nt,CDR3aa
TRBD1,TRBV7-9,NA,TRBJ1-1,TGTGCCAGCAGCTTAGCAGGGGGCATAATGAACATTGAAGCTTTCTTT,CASSLAGGIMNIEAFF
NA,TRBV7-9,many,TRBJ1-5,TGTGCCAGCAGCTTCAGCAATCAGCCCCAGCATTTT,CASSFSNQPQHF
NA,TRBV5-5,many,TRBJ1-2,TGTGCCAGCAGCCCCACCGGCAGGAGGGAGTATGGCTACACCTTC,CASSPTGRREYGYTF
TRBD1,TRBV19,NA,TRBJ1-5,TGTGCCAGTACCGCTGGACAGGGTATGACCGGGGAGCGCAACCAGCCCCAGCATTTT,CASTAGQGMTGERNQPQHF
TRBD1,TRBV6-1,many,TRBJ1-1,TGTGCCAGCAGCGGGACAGATGCTGCTTTCTTT,CASSGTDAAFF
TRBD1,TRBV10-3,NA,TRBJ1-1,TGTGCCATCAGTGTGAGGGACAGGGGGCGAGACACTGAAGCTTTCTTT,CAISVRDRGRDTEAFF
NA,TRBV5-1,NA,TRBJ2-5,TGCGCCAGCAGCTTGCCGACTAGGGGGGAGACCCAGTACTTC,CASSLPTRGETQYF
NA,TRBV20-1,NA,TRBJ1-4,TGCAGTGCTAGGGGGCCGGCAGCGACTGATGAAAAACTGTGTTTT,CSARGPAATDEKLCF
NA,TRBV5-1,few,TRBJ1-1,TGCGCCAGCAGCTTGGCCACAGGCATACAGAACACTGAAGCTTTCTTT,CASSLATGIQNTEAFF
NA,TRBV7-9,many,TRBJ1-2,TGTGCCAGCAGCTTACCCGCTAACTATGGCTACACCTTC,CASSLPANYGYTF
NA,TRBV7-9,NA,TRBJ2-7,TGTGCCAGCAGCCTAAGATCAGGGGTCGACGAGCAGTACTTC,CASSLRSGVDEQYF
NA,TRBV6-5,NA,TRBJ2-7,TGTGCCAGCAGTTACAACGGAGCCTACGAGCAGTACTTC,CASSYNGAYEQYF
NA,TRBV29-1,NA,TRBJ2-3,TGCAGCGTTGGGCCGGACCTGGATACGCAGTATTTT,CSVGPDLDTQYF
NA,TRBV9,NA,TRBJ1-4,TGTGCCAGCAGCGTAGGGTCGGGAGAAAAACTGTTTTTT,CASSVGSGEKLFF
NA,TRBV7-8,many,TRBJ1-1,TGTGCCAGCAGCAGAACAGGGACGGACACTGAAGCTTTCTTT,CASSRTGTDTEAFF
TRBD1,TRBV5-1,NA,TRBJ2-1,TGCGCCAGCAGCTCGGTTAGTGGACAGGGGAACAATGAGCAGTTCTTC,CASSSVSGQGNNEQFF
NA,TRBV9,NA,TRBJ2-7,TGTGCCAGCAGCCTACATAACTACGAGCAGTACTTC,CASSLHNYEQYF
NA,TRBV6-1,few,TRBJ1-4,TGTGCCAGCAGGTACACCGCGGCTAATGAAAAACTGTTTTTT,CASRYTAANEKLFF
NA,TRBV20-1,NA,TRBJ1-1,TGCAGTGCCTGGGGACTTGTGAACACTGAAGCTTTCTTT,CSAWGLVNTEAFF
NA,TRBV15,NA,TRBJ2-7,TGTGCCACCAGCAGGGAGGACGAGCAGTACTTC,CATSREDEQYF
NA,TRBV29-1,many,TRBJ1-1,TGCAGCGTTGAAGTGGGTGGGACTGAAGCTTTCTTT,CSVEVGGTEAFF
TRBD1,TRBV11-2,NA,TRBJ1-6,TGTGCCAGCAGCCCGGGACAGGGACCCCTCCACTTT,CASSPGQGPLHF
NA,TRBV9,NA,TRBJ2-6,TGTGCCAGCAGCCCGAAACCGGGACCGAGATCTGGGGCCAACGTCCTGACTTTC,CASSPKPGPRSGANVLTF
NA,TRBV2,many,TRBJ1-5,TGTGCCAGCAATTGGGGGGGTACTCAGCCCCAGCATTTT,CASNWGGTQPQHF
TRBD1,TRBV29-1,few,TRBJ1-2,TGCAGCGTTGATCGATTGACAGGGCGGACCCGCTATGGCTACACCTTC,CSVDRLTGRTRYGYTF